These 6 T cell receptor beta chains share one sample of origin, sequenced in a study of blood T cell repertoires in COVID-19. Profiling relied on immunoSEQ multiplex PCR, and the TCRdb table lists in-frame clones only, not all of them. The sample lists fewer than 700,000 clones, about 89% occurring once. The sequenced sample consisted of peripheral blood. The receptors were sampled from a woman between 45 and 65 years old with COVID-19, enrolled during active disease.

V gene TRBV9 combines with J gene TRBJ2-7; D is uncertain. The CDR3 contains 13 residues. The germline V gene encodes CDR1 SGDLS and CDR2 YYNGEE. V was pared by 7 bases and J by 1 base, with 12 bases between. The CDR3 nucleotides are TGTGCCAGCCCACCGACACCTTCCTACGAGCAGTACTTC. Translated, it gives CASPPTPSYEQYF.

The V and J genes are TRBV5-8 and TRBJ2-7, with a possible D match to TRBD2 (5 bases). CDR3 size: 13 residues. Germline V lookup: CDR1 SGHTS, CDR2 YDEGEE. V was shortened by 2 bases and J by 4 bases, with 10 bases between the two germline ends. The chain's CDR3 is CASSLVEGYEQYF. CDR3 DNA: TGTGCCAGCAGCTTAGTTGAGGGTTACGAGCAGTACTTC.

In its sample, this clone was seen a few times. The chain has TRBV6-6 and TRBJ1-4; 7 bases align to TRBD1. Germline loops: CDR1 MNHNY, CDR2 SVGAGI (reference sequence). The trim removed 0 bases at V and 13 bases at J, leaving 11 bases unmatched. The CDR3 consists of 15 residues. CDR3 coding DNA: TGTGCCAGCAGTTACTCGAGACAGGGTCTCCAAATACTGTTTTTT. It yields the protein CASSYSRQGLQILFF.

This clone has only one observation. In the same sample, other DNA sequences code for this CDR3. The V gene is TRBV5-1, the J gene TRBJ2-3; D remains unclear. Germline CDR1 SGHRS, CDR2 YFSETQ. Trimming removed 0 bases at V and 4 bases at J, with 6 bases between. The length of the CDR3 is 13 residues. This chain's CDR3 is CASSLVGADTQYF. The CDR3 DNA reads TGCGCCAGCAGCTTGGTGGGCGCAGATACGCAGTATTTT.

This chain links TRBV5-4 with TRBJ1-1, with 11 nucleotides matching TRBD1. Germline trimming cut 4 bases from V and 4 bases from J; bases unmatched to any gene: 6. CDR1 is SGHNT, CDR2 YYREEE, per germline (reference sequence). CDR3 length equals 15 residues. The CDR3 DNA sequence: TGTGCCAGCAGCCAGGACAGGGGGCGACTCACTGAAGCTTTCTTT. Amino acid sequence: CASSQDRGRLTEAFF.

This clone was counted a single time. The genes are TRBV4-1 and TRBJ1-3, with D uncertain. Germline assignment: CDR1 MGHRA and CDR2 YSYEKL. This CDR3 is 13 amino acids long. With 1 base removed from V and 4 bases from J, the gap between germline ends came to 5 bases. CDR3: CASSQVRGNTIYF. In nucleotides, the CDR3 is TGCGCCAGCAGCCAAGTGAGAGGAAACACCATATATTTT.